These 21 T cell receptor beta chains came from one sample sequenced in a study of molecular identifiers for immune sequencing clone quantification. TCRdb reprocessed the PCR reads via MiXCR and lists one record per CDR3 protein. The repertoire holds approximately 500,000 distinct CDR3 sequences, with about a fifth as singletons. The sequencing sample was made of naive CD8+ T cells from blood, with Jurkat cell RNA spiked in. Subset described: FACS-sorted CD8+CD4-CCR7+CD45RA+ naive T cells. The receptors were sampled from a human donor in good health. Some libraries in this study had Jurkat cell RNA spiked in.

The V gene is TRBV20-1, the J gene TRBJ2-7, with D perhaps assigned TRBD1 or TRBD2 (5 bases each). In germline, CDR1 is DFQATT, CDR2 SNEGSKA (reference sequence). CDR3 size: 14 residues. With 6 bases removed from V and 0 bases from J, the gap between germline ends came to 15 bases. CDR3 coding DNA: TGCAGTGCCCAGGGTTGGGAGAGCTCCTACGAGCAGTACTTC. Translating it yields CSAQGWESSYEQYF.

The rearrangement uses TRBV4-3 and TRBJ1-2; D gene ambiguous. The germline V gene encodes CDR1 LGHNA and CDR2 YSLEER. The CDR3 contains 14 residues. The V and J ends lost 0 bases and 8 bases respectively, with 13 bases between them. The CDR3 sequence is CASSQDFTVEGYTF. The CDR3 DNA sequence: TGCGCCAGCAGCCAAGATTTCACAGTGGAGGGCTACACCTTC.

As for this clonotype: This may be a read error, as it is one base from a much larger clone. The chain links TRBV4-1 to TRBJ1-2; D is ambiguous. The CDR3 covers 15 residues. Trimming left V 4 bases short and J 0 bases short, with 12 bases between. Looked up from germline, CDR1 is MGHRA and CDR2 is YSYEKL. The CDR3: CASSPDEAANYGYTF. The DNA for the CDR3 is TGCGCCAGCAGCCCAGATGAAGCAGCTAACTATGGCTACACCTTC.

This clonotype was seen a handful of times. An end of the junction does not agree with germline; a read error may underlie this. V usage is TRBV6-6 and J usage is TRBJ1-5; no firm D call. CDR1 and CDR2 from the germline V gene are MNHNY and SVGAGI (reference sequence). The CDR3 loop spans 15 amino acids. This CDR3 reads CVSSYPGQLNQPQHF. In nucleotides, the CDR3 is TGTGTCAGCAGTTACCCCGGGCAGTTAAATCAGCCCCAGCATTTT.

This clonotype was seen at least ten times. This rearrangement joins TRBV2 to TRBJ2-7, with D unclear. Germline lookup yields CDR1 SNHLY and CDR2 FYNNEI. The CDR3 consists of 10 residues. The V end was cut by 6 bases, the J end by 6 bases, with 6 bases between. CDR3 DNA sequence: TGTGCCAGCAGCCCTATCGAGCAGTACTTC. Translated: CASSPIEQYF.

Comment on this clonotype: One end of the junction does not line up with germline, which may come from a read error. V and J are TRBV20-1 and TRBJ2-7; 9 bases line up with TRBD1. The CDR3 runs to 14 residues. The V gene's germline CDR1 is DFQATT and CDR2 SNEGSKA (reference sequence). CDR3 sequence: CSTREDRGSYEQYF. The DNA of the CDR3 is TGCAGTACTAGAGAGGACAGGGGCTCCTACGAGCAGTACTTC.

V and J are TRBV15 and TRBJ2-5, with no clear D. This CDR3 is built from 17 residues. Germline CDR1 reads LNHNV; CDR2 reads YYDKDF (reference sequence). With 5 bases removed from V and 0 bases from J, the gap between germline ends came to 19 bases. Here the CDR3 DNA reads TGTGCCACCAGCGCACGACGACAACTACGTAACCAAGAGACCCAGTACTTC. Its translation: CATSARRQLRNQETQYF.

About this clonotype itself: A much larger clone differs by one base, so this may be a read error. The V gene is TRBV7-2, the J gene TRBJ1-5; possible D gene TRBD1, 6 bases. Per the germline V gene, CDR1 is SGHTA and CDR2 is FQGNSA. There are 14 residues in the CDR3. The CDR3 loop is CASSPVGANQPRHF. The CDR3 DNA is TGTGCCAGCAGTCCGGTGGGGGCAAATCAGCCCCGGCATTTT.

The gene calls are TRBV30 and TRBJ1-2; 10 positions agree with TRBD1. CDR3 length: 12 amino acids. CDR1 is GTSNPN and CDR2 is SVGIG in the germline V gene (reference sequence). Here the CDR3 reads CAQDRGLYGYTF. CDR3 DNA: TGTGCGCAAGACAGGGGGCTGTATGGCTACACCTTC.

Only one count was recorded for this clonotype. A much larger clone lies a single base off, so this may be a read error. CDR3 amino acids: CASSPVAGEGPEQFF. CDR3 nucleotide sequence: TGTGCCAGCAGCCCCGTAGCGGGAGAGGGCCCTGAGCAGTTCTTC. V usage is TRBV4-2 and J usage is TRBJ2-1; the match to TRBD2 covers 9 bases. The V segment lost 4 bases and the J segment 9 bases; nucleotides outside the gene matches: 10. CDR3 length equals 15 residues. CDR1 LGHNA and CDR2 YNFKEQ come from the germline V gene.

At least ten counts were recorded for this clonotype. The chain recombines TRBV10-2 with TRBJ1-2, with TRBD1 as a possible D gene (6 bases). The V gene's germline CDR1 is WSHSY and CDR2 SAAADI. This CDR3 is built from 14 residues. Trimming removed 2 bases at V and 4 bases at J, with 11 bases between. The CDR3 nucleotides read TGCGCCAGCAGTGAGCTGGTAGGGGGCTATGGCTACACCTTC. The encoded protein is CASSELVGGYGYTF.

This clonotype was detected many times. The chain couples TRBV5-1 to TRBJ2-7, with 9 bases aligning to TRBD1. The V and J ends lost 4 bases and 6 bases, in that order; junction bases with no gene match: 8. This CDR3 comprises 14 residues. Germline CDR1 SGHRS, CDR2 YFSETQ. Here the CDR3 reads CASSTRDRVSEQYF. In nucleotides, the CDR3 is TGCGCCAGCAGCACGCGGGACAGGGTAAGCGAGCAGTACTTC.

This chain uses TRBV4-3 with TRBJ2-7; D uncertain. The CDR3 is 13 amino acids. Looked up from germline, CDR1 is LGHNA and CDR2 is YSLEER. V was shortened by 2 bases and J by 2 bases, with 7 bases between the two germline ends. Written as DNA, the CDR3 is TGCGCCAGCAGCCAATGGAGAACCTACGAGCAGTACTTC. This codes for CASSQWRTYEQYF.

There are many counts of this clonotype. The chain couples TRBV2 to TRBJ2-1; D not certain. Germline CDR1 is SNHLY and CDR2 is FYNNEI. CDR3 length equals 14 residues. Trimming pared 5 bases from V and 9 bases from J, leaving 17 bases between. As DNA, the CDR3 is TGTGCCAGCAGTACCCATGGATGGAATGGTGAGCAGTTCTTC. Encoded protein: CASSTHGWNGEQFF.

The V gene is TRBV12-3 or TRBV12-4, the J gene TRBJ2-7; D gene ambiguous. The V end lost 5 bases, the J end lost 9 bases, and 11 bases lay between the germline ends. The CDR3 loop spans 11 amino acids. As DNA, the CDR3 is TGTGCCAGCAGTCTGACCCGGGTGCAGTACTTC. Amino acids: CASSLTRVQYF.

This clonotype was seen a few times. The V call is TRBV7-9, the J call TRBJ2-7; no firm D call. The V gene's germline CDR1 is SEHNR and CDR2 FQNEAQ (reference sequence). V lost 5 bases to trimming and J lost 3 bases, with 8 bases between them. The CDR3 extends over 12 amino acids. The CDR3 region is CASSTINYEQYF. The CDR3 region has the DNA TGTGCCAGCAGCACCATTAACTACGAGCAGTACTTC.

This clonotype has only a few counts. The missing conserved phenylalanine or tryptophan at the end of this CDR3 makes a read error likely. This chain joins TRBV12-3 or TRBV12-4 and TRBJ1-6, with unresolved D. The CDR3 has 14 amino acids. Trimming took 3 bases from V and 10 from J, leaving 13 bases between them. The CDR3 coding sequence is TGTGCCAGCAGTTTGCTGGGTGTGGGCTCACCCCTCCACCTT. This encodes CASSLLGVGSPLHL.

The chain uses TRBV30 and TRBJ1-2; a weak D match, TRBD1 (6 bases). The V and J ends lost 5 bases and 8 bases respectively, with 15 bases between them. CDR1 and CDR2 (germline): GTSNPN, SVGIG (reference sequence). The CDR3 is 12 amino acids. The CDR3 reads CAWERGARGYTF. CDR3 bases: TGTGCCTGGGAACGGGGGGCGCGGGGCTACACCTTC.

This clonotype has ten or more counts. The chain is built from TRBV12-3 or TRBV12-4 and TRBJ2-7; D is perhaps TRBD2 (6 bases). V was shortened by 2 bases and J by 0 bases, with 8 bases between the two germline ends. This CDR3 has 14 residues. The CDR3 DNA is TGTGCCAGCAGTTTAACCGGGAGCTCCTACGAGCAGTACTTC. Its translation: CASSLTGSSYEQYF.

The table lists this clonotype with a few counts. The chain carries TRBV6-5 and TRBJ1-5; 7 bases agree with TRBD1. The V gene's germline CDR1 is MNHEY and CDR2 SVGAGI. V dropped 6 bases and J dropped 4; count of bases not matched to a gene: 9. The CDR3 sequence is 15 residues long. This CDR3 reads CASSSTGSPNQPQHF. CDR3 nucleotides: TGTGCCAGCAGCTCGACAGGGTCCCCTAATCAGCCCCAGCATTTT.

This clonotype was counted ten times or more. This rearrangement joins TRBV29-1 to TRBJ2-5; D perhaps matches TRBD2 (6 bases). The ends were cut back, 4 bases at V and 4 bases at J, with 13 bases in the middle. Germline V gives CDR1 SQVTM, CDR2 ANQGSEA. The CDR3 totals 13 residues. The CDR3 region has the DNA TGCAGCGTTGCTCCCGCGGGGCTAGAGACCCAGTACTTC. Protein sequence: CSVAPAGLETQYF.